These 21 T cell receptor beta chains share one sample of origin, sequenced in a study of molecular identifiers for immune sequencing clone quantification. Each CDR3 protein is one row after TCRdb ran MiXCR on the PCR reads. The data hold tens of thousands of distinct CDR3 sequences, with roughly 38% observed a single time. The sequenced material came from naive CD8+ T cells from blood, with Jurkat cell RNA spiked in. Subset indicated: FACS-sorted CD8+CD4-CCR7+CD45RA+ naive T cells. The receptor set was obtained from a human donor in good health. Some libraries in this study had Jurkat cell RNA spiked in.

In its sample, this clonotype was seen a few times. The genes are TRBV7-2 and TRBJ2-5; TRBD1 aligns across 8 bases. The ends lost 5 bases at V and 4 bases at J; junction bases unmatched: 12. This CDR3 is built from 16 residues. Germline V gives CDR1 SGHTA, CDR2 FQGNSA. CDR3 sequence (DNA): TGTGCCAGCAGCGTCGGACAGGGTGGCTGGAGAGAGACCCAGTACTTC. Protein sequence: CASSVGQGGWRETQYF.

The J gene is TRBJ2-3, the V gene TRBV2; 10 bases match TRBD1. The V and J ends lost 2 bases and 3 bases, in that order; junction bases with no gene match: 8. The CDR3 spans 17 residues. In germline, CDR1 is SNHLY, CDR2 FYNNEI. The CDR3 nucleotides are TGTGCCAGCAGTGAATGGGAGACAGGGGGCTCTACAGATACGCAGTATTTT. Protein product: CASSEWETGGSTDTQYF.

With regard to this clonotype: With a much larger clone just one base away, this may be a read error. The rearrangement links TRBV28 to TRBJ2-7, with 14 bases identical to TRBD2. Germline CDR1 MDHEN, CDR2 SYDVKM. This CDR3 has 17 residues. CDR3 region: CANSFSRLAGGPQEQYF. The CDR3 DNA is TGTGCCAACAGTTTCTCTCGACTAGCGGGAGGGCCGCAAGAGCAGTACTTC.

This chain links TRBV19 with TRBJ2-3, with D perhaps matching TRBD1 (5 bases). There are 17 residues in the CDR3. With 1 base removed from V and 2 bases from J, the gap between germline ends came to 16 bases. The germline V gene has CDR1 LNHDA and CDR2 SQIVND (reference sequence). The CDR3 nucleotides read TGTGCCAGTAGTATAGGTTCGGACAACGACTTCACAGATACGCAGTATTTT. Translating it yields CASSIGSDNDFTDTQYF.

This clonotype was detected many times. This rearrangement joins TRBV4-2 to TRBJ2-7, with D possibly TRBD2 on 5 matching bases. This CDR3 contains 15 residues. From germline, CDR1 is LGHNA and CDR2 YNFKEQ. V was cut by 0 bases and J by 2 bases, with 11 bases left in between. The CDR3 region is CASSQDSGRPYEQYF. DNA of the CDR3: TGTGCCAGCAGCCAAGACTCGGGAAGACCCTACGAGCAGTACTTC.

Concerning this clonotype: One base away lies a much larger clone, so this may be a sequencing read error. This is likely a read error, given that the CDR3 carries no conserved phenylalanine or tryptophan at its end. The chain is built from TRBV20-1 and TRBJ2-3; D is unclear. Trimming took off 0 bases at V and 5 bases at J, with 24 bases between the two ends. Germline CDR1 reads DFQATT; CDR2 reads SNEGSKA (reference sequence). This CDR3 has 18 residues. The CDR3 nucleotides are TGCAGTGCTAGAGATGGGCGTGTCCGCTCGCTTCGGGTAGATACGCAGTATTAT. Translating gives CSARDGRVRSLRVDTQYY.

The rearrangement uses TRBV27 and TRBJ2-5, with 10 bases identical to TRBD2. Losses at the gene ends were 5 bases for V and 13 bases for J; bases not matched to a gene: 13. There are 14 residues in the CDR3. Per the germline V gene, CDR1 is MNHEY and CDR2 is SMNVEV (reference sequence). The CDR3 reads CASSPGTSARARYF. The CDR3 DNA reads TGTGCCAGCAGTCCCGGGACTAGCGCCAGGGCCCGGTACTTC.

The genes are TRBV6-4 and TRBJ1-3; D is uncertain. The CDR3 is made up of 13 amino acids. The V end lost 10 bases, the J end lost 0 bases, and 10 bases lay between the germline ends. Germline-derived CDR1 and CDR2 are MRHNA and SNTAGT. CDR3 bases: TGTGCCACCGAGCTCCTCTCTGGAAACACCATATATTTT. As protein: CATELLSGNTIYF.

A remark on this clonotype: Germline and junction disagree at one end, which may indicate a read error. The V and J genes are TRBV12-5 and TRBJ1-1; possibly TRBD1 for D (6 bases). The CDR3 is 15 amino acids. Germline assignment: CDR1 LGHNT and CDR2 FRNRAP. The CDR3 coding sequence is TGTGCTGGTGGTTTGTTCCCCGGCGTCAGGGGTGAAGCTTTCTTT. It codes for CAGGLFPGVRGEAFF.

A few counts support this clonotype. The V and J genes are TRBV28 and TRBJ2-7; TRBD1 matches 9 bases. The CDR3 is 15 residues long. J lost 2 bases, V lost 3 bases, and 5 bases had no gene match. Germline V lookup: CDR1 MDHEN, CDR2 SYDVKM. The CDR3: CASSLVDRGAYEQYF. In DNA, the CDR3 is TGTGCCAGCAGTTTGGTGGACAGGGGAGCCTACGAGCAGTACTTC.

This clonotype was seen repeatedly, ten times or more. This chain joins TRBV6-5 and TRBJ1-5; 7 bases fit TRBD1. V lost 6 bases to trimming and J lost 4 bases; unmatched junction nucleotides: 6. Germline V lookup: CDR1 MNHEY, CDR2 SVGAGI. This CDR3 spans 14 amino acids. DNA of the CDR3: TGTGCCAGCAGGCCCGGGACAGTGAATCAGCCCCAGCATTTT. Translation gives CASRPGTVNQPQHF.

Concerning this clonotype: Since a much larger clone is just one base distant, this may be a read error. The gene calls are TRBV20-1 and TRBJ2-2, with D possibly being TRBD1 or TRBD2 (5 bases each). Trimming cost V 6 bases and J 6 bases, with 14 bases left between them. CDR1 is DFQATT and CDR2 is SNEGSKA in the germline V gene (reference sequence). The CDR3 is made up of 13 amino acids. For the CDR3, the DNA is TGCAGTGCGAGGGATGAGGGGCCCGGGGAGCTGTTTTTT. This gives the protein CSARDEGPGELFF.

This clonotype was seen only a few times. V gene TRBV19 combines with J gene TRBJ2-5; D may be TRBD1 (6 bases). Trimming took 5 bases from V and 6 from J, leaving 13 bases between them. Germline V lookup: CDR1 LNHDA, CDR2 SQIVND (reference sequence). The CDR3 totals 13 residues. The CDR3 nucleotides read TGTGCCAGTAGTTTAACAGGGCTGAAGACCCAGTACTTC. Its translation: CASSLTGLKTQYF.

This sequence joins TRBV7-9 and TRBJ2-2; either TRBD1 or TRBD2 may fit D (5 bases each). The CDR3 loop spans 15 amino acids. Germline CDR1 and CDR2: SEHNR and FQNEAQ (reference sequence). Trimming shortened V by 3 bases and J by 2 bases, and 10 bases separated the two germline ends. The CDR3 loop reads CASSFPGPNTGELFF. The CDR3 DNA reads TGTGCCAGCAGCTTCCCGGGACCAAACACCGGGGAGCTGTTTTTT.

This clonotype appeared many times. The V and J genes are TRBV5-8 and TRBJ2-3, with TRBD2 identical over 7 bases. Germline V gives CDR1 SGHTS, CDR2 YDEGEE. The CDR3 loop spans 15 amino acids. V was clipped by 2 bases and J by 1 base; unmatched bases: 4. The CDR3: CASSLSGIRTDTQYF. The DNA of the CDR3 is TGTGCCAGCAGCTTAAGCGGGATACGCACAGATACGCAGTATTTT.

In regard to this clonotype: This may be a read error, as it is one base from a much larger clone. This chain joins TRBV6-6 and TRBJ2-3, with a possible D match to TRBD2 (6 bases). The V gene's germline CDR1 is MNHNY and CDR2 SVGAGI (reference sequence). The V gene lost 8 bases and the J gene lost 6 bases, with 18 bases spanning the gap. This CDR3 comprises 14 residues. The CDR3 loop is CASAGGLFSDTQYF. The CDR3, as DNA: TGTGCCAGCGCCGGGGGTTTATTTTCCGATACGCAGTATTTT.

This clonotype was seen a few times. J is TRBJ2-5 and V is TRBV6-6; 11 bases fit TRBD1. The J segment lost 4 bases and the V segment lost 6 bases, leaving 4 bases of the junction unmatched. There are 14 residues in the CDR3. Per germline, CDR1 MNHNY and CDR2 SVGAGI (reference sequence). This chain's CDR3 is CASSRTGGIETQYF. The DNA for the CDR3 is TGTGCCAGCAGCAGGACAGGGGGCATAGAGACCCAGTACTTC.

This clonotype was found many times. The chain links TRBV25-1 to TRBJ2-1, with D hard to call. The CDR3 sequence is 12 residues long. Germline assignment: CDR1 MGHDK and CDR2 SYGVNS. V dropped 3 bases and J dropped 8 bases, with 8 bases sitting between them. The CDR3: CASSETSDEQFF. The CDR3 bases are TGTGCCAGCAGTGAGACGTCGGATGAGCAGTTCTTC.

This clonotype was seen only a few times. A read error is possible here, since a much larger clone lies one base away. Given the absence of the conserved phenylalanine or tryptophan at the CDR3 end, a read error is likely. J is TRBJ2-3 and V is TRBV7-2; no definite D call. This CDR3 has 14 amino acids. V was clipped by 2 bases and J by 0 bases, with 6 bases between them. Germline V gene data show CDR1 as SGHTA and CDR2 as FQGNSA. The CDR3 reads CASSLLGSTDTQYY. CDR3 DNA sequence: TGTGCCAGCAGCTTACTGGGAAGCACAGATACGCAGTATTAT.

This sequence joins TRBV4-2 and TRBJ2-7; D not certain. Germline CDR1 reads LGHNA; CDR2 reads YNFKEQ. The CDR3 runs to 15 residues. V was clipped by 3 bases and J by 1 base, with 13 bases between them. CDR3: CASSHHLAPSYEQYF. CDR3 nucleotides: TGTGCCAGCAGCCACCACCTGGCACCTTCCTACGAGCAGTACTTC.

The chain joins TRBV20-1 to TRBJ2-7; D call uncertain. The V gene's germline CDR1 is DFQATT and CDR2 SNEGSKA (reference sequence). Trimming shortened V by 1 base and J by 2 bases, and 6 bases separated the two germline ends. The CDR3 is 12 residues long. This chain's CDR3 is CSARGLTYEQYF. The CDR3 DNA reads TGCAGTGCTAGAGGCCTGACCTACGAGCAGTACTTC.